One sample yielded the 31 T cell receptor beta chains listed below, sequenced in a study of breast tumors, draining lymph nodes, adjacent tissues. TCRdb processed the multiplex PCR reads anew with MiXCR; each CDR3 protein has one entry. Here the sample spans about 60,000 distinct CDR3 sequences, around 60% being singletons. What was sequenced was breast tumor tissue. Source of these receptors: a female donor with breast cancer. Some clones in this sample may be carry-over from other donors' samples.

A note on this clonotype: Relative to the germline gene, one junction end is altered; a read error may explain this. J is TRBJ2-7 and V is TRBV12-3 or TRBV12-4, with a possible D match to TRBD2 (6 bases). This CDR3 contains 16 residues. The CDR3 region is CASSLGQRDCTYEQYF. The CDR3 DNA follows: TGTGCCAGCAGTTTGGGGCAGAGGGACTGTACCTATGAGCAGTACTTC.

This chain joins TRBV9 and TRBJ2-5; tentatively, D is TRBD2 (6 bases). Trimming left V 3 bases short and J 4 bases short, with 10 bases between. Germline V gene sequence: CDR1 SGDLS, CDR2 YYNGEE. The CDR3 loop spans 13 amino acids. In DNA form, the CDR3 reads TGTGCCAGCAGCGCGGGACTCTTAGAGACCCAGTACTTC. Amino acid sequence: CASSAGLLETQYF.

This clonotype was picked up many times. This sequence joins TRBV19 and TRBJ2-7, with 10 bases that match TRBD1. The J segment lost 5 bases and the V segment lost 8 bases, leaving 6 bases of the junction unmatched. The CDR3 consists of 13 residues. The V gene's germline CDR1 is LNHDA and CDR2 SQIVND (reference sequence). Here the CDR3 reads CASAGTGVHEQYF. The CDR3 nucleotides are TGTGCCAGTGCCGGGACAGGGGTCCACGAGCAGTACTTC.

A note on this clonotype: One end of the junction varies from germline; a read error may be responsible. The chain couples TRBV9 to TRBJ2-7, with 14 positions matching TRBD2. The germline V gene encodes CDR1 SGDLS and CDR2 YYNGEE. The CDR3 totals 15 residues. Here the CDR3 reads CASSDGLAGGKEPYF. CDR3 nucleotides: TGTGCCAGCAGCGATGGACTAGCGGGAGGCAAGGAGCCGTACTTC.

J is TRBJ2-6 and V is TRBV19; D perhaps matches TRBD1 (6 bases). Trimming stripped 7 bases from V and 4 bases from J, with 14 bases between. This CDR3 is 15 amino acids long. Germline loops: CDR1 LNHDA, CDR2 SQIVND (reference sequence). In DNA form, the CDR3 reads TGTGCCAGTACGAACAGGGCCTCGGGGGCCAACGTCCTGACTTTC. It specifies CASTNRASGANVLTF.

The CDR3 coding sequence is TGTGCCAGCAGCTTACTGCGGGGAGGCTACACCTTC. Protein product: CASSLLRGGYTF. The V call is TRBV7-2, the J call TRBJ1-2; D uncertain. The germline CDR1 and CDR2 sequences are SGHTA and FQGNSA. V was trimmed by 2 bases and J by 8 bases, leaving 9 bases between them. The CDR3 spans 12 residues.

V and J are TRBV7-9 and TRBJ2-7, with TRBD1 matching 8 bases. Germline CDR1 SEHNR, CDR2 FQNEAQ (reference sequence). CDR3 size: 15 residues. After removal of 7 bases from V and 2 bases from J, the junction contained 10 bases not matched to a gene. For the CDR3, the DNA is TGTGCCAGCACTTCCCTAGGACAGGGCGCCTACGAGCAGTACTTC. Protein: CASTSLGQGAYEQYF.

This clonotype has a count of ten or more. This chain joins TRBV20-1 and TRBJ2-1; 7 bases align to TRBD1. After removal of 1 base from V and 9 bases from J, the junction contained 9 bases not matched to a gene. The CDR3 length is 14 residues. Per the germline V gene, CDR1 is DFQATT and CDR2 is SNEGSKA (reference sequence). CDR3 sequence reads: CSARVPEQGTEQFF. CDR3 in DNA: TGCAGTGCTAGAGTTCCCGAACAGGGGACTGAGCAGTTCTTC.

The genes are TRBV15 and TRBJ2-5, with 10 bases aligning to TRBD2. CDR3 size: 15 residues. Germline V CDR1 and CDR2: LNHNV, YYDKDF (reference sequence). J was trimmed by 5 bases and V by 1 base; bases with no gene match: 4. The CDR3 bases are TGTGCCACCAGCAGAGGAGCTAGCGGGAGTGAGACCCAGTACTTC. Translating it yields CATSRGASGSETQYF. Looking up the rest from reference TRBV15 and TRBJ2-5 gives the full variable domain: DAMVIQNPRYQVTQFGKPVTLSCSQTLNHNVMYWYQQKSSQAPKLLFHYYDKDFNNEADTPDNFQSRRPNTSFCFLDIRSPGLGDTAMYLCATSRGASGSETQYFGPGTRLLVL.

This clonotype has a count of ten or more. The DNA for the CDR3 is TGCGCCAGCAGCTTGGGGGATACGCAGTATTTT. Protein: CASSLGDTQYF. V and J are TRBV5-1 and TRBJ2-3; D ambiguous. Trimming cost V 0 bases and J 6 bases, with 2 bases left between them. There are 11 residues in the CDR3. CDR1 is SGHRS, CDR2 YFSETQ, per germline.

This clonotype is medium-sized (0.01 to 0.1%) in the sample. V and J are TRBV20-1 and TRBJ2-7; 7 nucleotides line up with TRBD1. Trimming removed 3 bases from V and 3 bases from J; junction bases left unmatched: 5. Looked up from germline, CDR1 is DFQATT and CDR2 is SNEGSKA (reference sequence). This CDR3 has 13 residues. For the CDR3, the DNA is TGCAGTGCTAGTAATACAGGGGTCTACGAGCAGTACTTC. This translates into CSASNTGVYEQYF.

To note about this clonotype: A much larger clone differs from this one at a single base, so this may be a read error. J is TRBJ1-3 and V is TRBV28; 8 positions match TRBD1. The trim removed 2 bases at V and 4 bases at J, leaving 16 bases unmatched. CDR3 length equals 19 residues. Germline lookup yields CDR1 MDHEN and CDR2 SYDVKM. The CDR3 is CASSLPWDRRIILGNTIYF. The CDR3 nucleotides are TGTGCCAGCAGTTTACCGTGGGACAGGAGGATCATATTAGGAAACACCATATATTTT.

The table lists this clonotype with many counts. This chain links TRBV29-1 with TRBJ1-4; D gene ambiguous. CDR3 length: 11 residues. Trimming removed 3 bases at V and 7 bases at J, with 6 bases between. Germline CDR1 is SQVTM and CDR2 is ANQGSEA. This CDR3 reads CSVEAGEKLFF. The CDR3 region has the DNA TGCAGCGTTGAGGCCGGTGAAAAACTGTTTTTT.

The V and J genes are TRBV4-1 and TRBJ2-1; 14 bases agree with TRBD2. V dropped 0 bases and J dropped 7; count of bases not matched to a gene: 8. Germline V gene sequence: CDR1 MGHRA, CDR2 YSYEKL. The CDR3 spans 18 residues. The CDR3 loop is CASSQDPPGLAGVNEQFF. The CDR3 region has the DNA TGCGCCAGCAGCCAAGATCCACCGGGACTAGCGGGAGTGAATGAGCAGTTCTTC.

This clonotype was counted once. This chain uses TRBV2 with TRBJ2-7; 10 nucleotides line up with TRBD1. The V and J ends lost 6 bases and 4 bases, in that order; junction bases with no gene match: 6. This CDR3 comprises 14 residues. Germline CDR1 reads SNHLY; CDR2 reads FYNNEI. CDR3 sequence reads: CASSALGQGYEQYF. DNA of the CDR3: TGTGCCAGCAGCGCCCTGGGACAGGGGTACGAGCAGTACTTC.

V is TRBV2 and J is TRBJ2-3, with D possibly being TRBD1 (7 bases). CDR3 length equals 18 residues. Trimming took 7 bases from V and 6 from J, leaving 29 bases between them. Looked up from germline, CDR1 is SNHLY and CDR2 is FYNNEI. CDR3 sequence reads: CASTVSGGNRGRMDTQYF. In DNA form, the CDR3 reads TGTGCCAGCACCGTGTCCGGCGGGAACAGGGGTAGGATGGATACGCAGTATTTT.

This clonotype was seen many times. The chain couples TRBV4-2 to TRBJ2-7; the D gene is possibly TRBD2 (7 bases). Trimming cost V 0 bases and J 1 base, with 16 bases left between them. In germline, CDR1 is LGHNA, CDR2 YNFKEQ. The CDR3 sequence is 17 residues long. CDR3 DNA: TGTGCCAGCAGCCAAGATCCAGGGGCCGGGAGGTCCTACGAGCAGTACTTC. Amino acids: CASSQDPGAGRSYEQYF.

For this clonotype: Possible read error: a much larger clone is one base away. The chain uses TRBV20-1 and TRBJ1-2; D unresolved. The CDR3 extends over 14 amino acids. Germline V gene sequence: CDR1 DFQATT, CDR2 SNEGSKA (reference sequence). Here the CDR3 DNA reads TGCGGTACTAGAGATAAGACGGCCGCGGGTGGCTACACCTTC. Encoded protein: CGTRDKTAAGGYTF.

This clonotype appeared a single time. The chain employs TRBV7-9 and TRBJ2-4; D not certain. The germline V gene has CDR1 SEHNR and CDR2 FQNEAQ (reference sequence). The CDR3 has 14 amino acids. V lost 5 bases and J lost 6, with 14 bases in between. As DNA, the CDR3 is TGTGCCAGCAGCGGAGAAGGTAGTTTAAACATTCAGTACTTC. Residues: CASSGEGSLNIQYF.

This chain's CDR3 is CASSQGTSGGGEQYF. In DNA, the CDR3 is TGTGCCAGCAGCCAAGGGACTAGCGGGGGTGGAGAGCAGTACTTC. The gene calls are TRBV4-2 and TRBJ2-7; 13 bases fit TRBD2. The germline V gene encodes CDR1 LGHNA and CDR2 YNFKEQ. The CDR3 has 15 residues. The V segment lost 1 base and the J segment 7 bases; nucleotides outside the gene matches: 4.

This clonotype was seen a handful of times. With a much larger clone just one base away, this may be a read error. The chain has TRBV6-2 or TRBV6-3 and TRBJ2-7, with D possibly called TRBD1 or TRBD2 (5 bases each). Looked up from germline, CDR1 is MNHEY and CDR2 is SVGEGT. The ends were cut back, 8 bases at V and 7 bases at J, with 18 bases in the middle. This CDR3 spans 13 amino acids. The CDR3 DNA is TGTGCCAGCGCCCAGGGAACCTCGGGAGAGCAGTACTTC. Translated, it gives CASAQGTSGEQYF.

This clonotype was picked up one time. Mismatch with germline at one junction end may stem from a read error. The CDR3 DNA follows: TGTGCCGGCAGCCCCTCAGGGGTGGTGTCAGATACGCAGTATTTT. It yields the protein CAGSPSGVVSDTQYF. This chain joins TRBV9 and TRBJ2-3, with D possibly TRBD1 on 6 matching bases. Germline lookup yields CDR1 SGDLS and CDR2 YYNGEE. The CDR3 covers 15 residues.

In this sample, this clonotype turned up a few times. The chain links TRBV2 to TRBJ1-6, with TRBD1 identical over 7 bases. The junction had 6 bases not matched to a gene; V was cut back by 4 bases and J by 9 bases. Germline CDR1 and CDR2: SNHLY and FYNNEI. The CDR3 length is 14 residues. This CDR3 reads CASSATGTASPLHF. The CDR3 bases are TGTGCCAGCAGTGCCACCGGGACAGCTTCACCCCTCCACTTT.

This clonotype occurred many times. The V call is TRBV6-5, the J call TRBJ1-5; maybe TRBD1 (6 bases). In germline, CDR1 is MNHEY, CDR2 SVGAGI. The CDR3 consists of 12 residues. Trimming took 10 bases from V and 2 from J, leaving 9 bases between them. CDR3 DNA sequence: TGTGCCAACACAGGGTGCAATCAGCCCCAGCATTTT. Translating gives CANTGCNQPQHF.

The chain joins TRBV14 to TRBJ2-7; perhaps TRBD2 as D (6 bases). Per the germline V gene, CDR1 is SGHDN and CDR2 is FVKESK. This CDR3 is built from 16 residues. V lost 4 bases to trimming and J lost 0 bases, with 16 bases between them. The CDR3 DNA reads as TGTGCCAGCAGCCTTACGCCGGGACTTTCCTCCTACGAGCAGTACTTC. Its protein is CASSLTPGLSSYEQYF.

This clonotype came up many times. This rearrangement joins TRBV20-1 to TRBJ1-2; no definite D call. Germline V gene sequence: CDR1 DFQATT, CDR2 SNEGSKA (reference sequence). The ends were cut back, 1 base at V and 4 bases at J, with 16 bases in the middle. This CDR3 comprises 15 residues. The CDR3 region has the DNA TGCAGTGCTAGAGGAGACCCGACCGGTGCCTATGGCTACACCTTC. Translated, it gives CSARGDPTGAYGYTF.

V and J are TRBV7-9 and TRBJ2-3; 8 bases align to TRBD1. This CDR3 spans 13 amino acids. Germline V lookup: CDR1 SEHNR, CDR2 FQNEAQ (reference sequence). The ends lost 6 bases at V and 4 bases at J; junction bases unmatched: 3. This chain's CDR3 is CASSGQGADTQYF. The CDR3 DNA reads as TGTGCCAGCAGTGGACAGGGTGCAGATACGCAGTATTTT.

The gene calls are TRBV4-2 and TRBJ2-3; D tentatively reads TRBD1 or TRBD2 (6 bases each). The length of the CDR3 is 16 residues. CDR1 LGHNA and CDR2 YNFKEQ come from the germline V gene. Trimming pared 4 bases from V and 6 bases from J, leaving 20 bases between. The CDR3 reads CASSLRSGAWADTQYF. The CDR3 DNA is TGTGCCAGCAGCCTAAGATCGGGGGCCTGGGCGGATACGCAGTATTTT.

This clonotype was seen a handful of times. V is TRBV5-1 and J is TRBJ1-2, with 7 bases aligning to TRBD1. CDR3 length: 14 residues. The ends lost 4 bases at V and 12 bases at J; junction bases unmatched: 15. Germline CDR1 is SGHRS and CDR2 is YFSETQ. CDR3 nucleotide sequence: TGCGCCAGCAGCCAGAGCCCGACAGGGACTGGAAACACCTTC. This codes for CASSQSPTGTGNTF.

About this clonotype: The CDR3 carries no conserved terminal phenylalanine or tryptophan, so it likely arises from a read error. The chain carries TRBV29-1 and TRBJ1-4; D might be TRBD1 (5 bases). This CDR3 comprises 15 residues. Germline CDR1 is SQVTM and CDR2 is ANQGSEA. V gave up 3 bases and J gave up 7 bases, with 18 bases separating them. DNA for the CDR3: TGCAGCGTTGATAACGGGTACGGGACTGGTGAAAAACTGTTTTCT. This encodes CSVDNGYGTGEKLFS.

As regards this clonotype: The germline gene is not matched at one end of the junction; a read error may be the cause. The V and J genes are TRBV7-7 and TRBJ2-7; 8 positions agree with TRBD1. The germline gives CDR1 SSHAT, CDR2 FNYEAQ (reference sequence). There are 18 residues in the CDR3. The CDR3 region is CASSLGRGLDKSSYEQYF. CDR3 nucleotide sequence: TGTGCTAGCAGCTTGGGCAGGGGGCTCGACAAATCCTCCTACGAGCAGTACTTC. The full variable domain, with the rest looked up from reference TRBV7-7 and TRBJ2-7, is GAGVSQSPRYKVTKRGQDVTLRCDPISSHATLYWYQQALGQGPEFLTYFNYEAQPDKSGLPSDRFSAERPEGSISTLTIQRTEQRDSAMYRCASSLGRGLDKSSYEQYFGPGTRLTVT.